The clone carrying this T cell receptor (beta chain) was detected a few times. V was cut by 2 bases and J by 4 bases, with 3 bases left in between. CDR1 is SGHVS and CDR2 is FQNEAQ in the germline V gene. This CDR3 has 13 amino acids. Patients all relapsed after autologous stem cell transplantation, and there was variation in brentuximab vedotin exposure. The sample comes from a study of PD-1 blockade in classical Hodgkin lymphoma. This table comes from immunoSEQ multiplex PCR, and its TCRdb copy is limited to in-frame clones, with some not included. The sample has tens of thousands of clones, 60% to 75% seen once.

The chain uses TRBV7-8 and TRBJ2-6; D remains unclear. This material consisted of peripheral blood mononuclear cells (PBMCs), taken before the second cycle of nivolumab. This receptor was identified in a human donor with classical Hodgkin lymphoma. Here the CDR3 DNA reads TGTGCCAGCAGCTTACCCGGGGCCAACGTCCTGACTTTC. This gives the protein CASSLPGANVLTF.